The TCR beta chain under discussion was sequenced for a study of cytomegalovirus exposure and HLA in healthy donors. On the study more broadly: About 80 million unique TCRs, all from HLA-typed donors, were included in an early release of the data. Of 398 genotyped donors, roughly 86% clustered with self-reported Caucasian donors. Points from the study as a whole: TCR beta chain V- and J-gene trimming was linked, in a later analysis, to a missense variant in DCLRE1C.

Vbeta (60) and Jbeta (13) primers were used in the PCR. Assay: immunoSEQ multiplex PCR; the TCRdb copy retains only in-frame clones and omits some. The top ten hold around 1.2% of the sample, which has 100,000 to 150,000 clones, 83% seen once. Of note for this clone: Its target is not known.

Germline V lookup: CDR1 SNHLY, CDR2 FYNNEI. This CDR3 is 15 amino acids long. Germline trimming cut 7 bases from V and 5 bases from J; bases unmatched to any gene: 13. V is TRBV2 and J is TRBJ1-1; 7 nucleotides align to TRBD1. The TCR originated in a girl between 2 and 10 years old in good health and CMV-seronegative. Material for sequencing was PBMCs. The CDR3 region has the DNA TGTGCCAGCATCCCGATAGGGGGCGCGGGGACTGAAGCTTTCTTT. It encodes CASIPIGGAGTEAFF.